This T cell receptor beta chain was sequenced during a study of blood T cell repertoires in COVID-19. Study background: Material from acute and convalescent COVID-19 was sourced from the United States, Italy and Spain.

Recruited during active infection, patients (from Seattle) were subsequently followed longitudinally. V shed 4 bases and J shed 4 bases, with 13 bases lying between them. The CDR3 extends over 14 amino acids. Per germline, CDR1 MDHEN and CDR2 SYDVKM. In the original workflow: Amplification of reference gene primers provided the estimated nucleated cell counts. TCRdb keeps only in-frame clones here, not all; method: immunoSEQ multiplex PCR. D and trimming come from the DNA, and the V and J calls and clone size come from that table. Here the sample spans some 320,000 clones, just under 90% being singletons.

Source material: peripheral blood. This chain uses TRBV28 with TRBJ1-1; tentative D call: TRBD1 (6 bases). The clonotype originates from a woman in her thirties with COVID-19, enrolled during active disease. The CDR3 loop is CASSSPGDGTEAFF. CDR3 nucleotide sequence: TGTGCCAGCAGTTCCCCAGGGGACGGCACTGAAGCTTTCTTT. Full variable domain (remainder filled in from reference TRBV28 and TRBJ1-1): DVKVTQSSRYLVKRTGEKVFLECVQDMDHENMFWYRQDPGLGLRLIYFSYDVKMKEKGDIPEGYSVSREKKERFSLILESASTNQTSMYLCASSSPGDGTEAFFGQGTRLTVV.